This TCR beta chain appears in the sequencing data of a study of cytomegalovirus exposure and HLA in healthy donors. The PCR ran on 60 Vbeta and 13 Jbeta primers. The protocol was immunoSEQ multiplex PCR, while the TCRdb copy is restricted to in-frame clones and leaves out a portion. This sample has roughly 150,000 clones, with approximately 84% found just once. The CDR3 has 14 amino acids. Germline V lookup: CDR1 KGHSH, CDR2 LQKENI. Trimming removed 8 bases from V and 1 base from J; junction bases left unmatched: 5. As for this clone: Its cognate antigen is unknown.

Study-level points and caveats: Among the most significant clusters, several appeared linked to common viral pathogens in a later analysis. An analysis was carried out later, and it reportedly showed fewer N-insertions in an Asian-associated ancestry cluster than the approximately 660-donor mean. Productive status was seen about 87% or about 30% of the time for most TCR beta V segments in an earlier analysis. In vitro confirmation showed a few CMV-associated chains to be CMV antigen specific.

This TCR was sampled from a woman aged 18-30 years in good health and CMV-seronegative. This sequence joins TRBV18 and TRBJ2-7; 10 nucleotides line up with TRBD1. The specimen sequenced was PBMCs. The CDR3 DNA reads TGTGCCAGCCAAGCGGGACAGGGGTCCTACGAGCAGTACTTC. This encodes CASQAGQGSYEQYF. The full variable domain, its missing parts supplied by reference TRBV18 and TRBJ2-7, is NAGVMQNPRHLVRRRGQEARLRCSPMKGHSHVYWYRQLPEEGLKFMVYLQKENIIDESGMPKERFSAEFPKEGPSILRIQQVVRGDSAAYFCASQAGQGSYEQYFGPGTRLTVT.